This is a list of T cell receptor beta chains from one sample in a study of OX40 agonist ivuxolimab in advanced cancers. TCRdb's copy holds only in-frame clones and misses some; the assay was immunoSEQ multiplex PCR. The sample records tens of thousands of clones, 75% to 95% being singletons. Source: CD4+ or CD8+ T cells sorted from blood, taken in a trial of the OX40 agonist ivuxolimab. Source of these receptors: an adult with an advanced solid tumor such as melanoma, head and neck, liver or kidney cancer. Each CDR3 is given with its conserved first and last residue. D genes are given only for firm matches.

>TRBV6-5|12|.|TRBJ1-2
CASSKGDYGYTF
TGTGCCAGCAGTAAAGGGGATTATGGCTACACCTTC
>TRBV6-6|14|.|TRBJ2-4
CASSLGGAKNIQYF
TGTGCCAGCAGTCTGGGCGGGGCCAAAAACATTCAGTACTTC
>TRBV11-3|15|.|TRBJ2-1
CASSLDSHPYNEQFF
TGTGCCAGCAGCTTAGACTCCCACCCCTACAATGAGCAGTTCTTC
>TRBV21-1|18|.|TRBJ2-7
CASSKAKSRDRGPYEQYF
TGTGCCAGCAGCAAAGCAAAAAGCCGGGACAGGGGCCCCTACGAGCAGTACTTC
>TRBV6-6|15|TRBD1|TRBJ2-1
CASNPQGDTRNEQFF
TGTGCCAGCAACCCACAGGGGGATACTCGCAATGAGCAGTTCTTC
>TRBV6-4|15|.|TRBJ1-2
CASSDSRRDGYGYTF
TGTGCCAGCAGTGACTCGAGACGAGACGGATATGGCTACACCTTC
>TRBV6-5|11|.|TRBJ1-1
CASQWATEAFF
TGTGCCAGCCAATGGGCGACTGAAGCTTTCTTT
>TRBV18|17|.|TRBJ2-1
CASSRGWGAGSGNEQFF
TGTGCCAGCTCACGGGGGTGGGGCGCCGGTTCGGGCAATGAGCAGTTCTTC
>TRBV5-8|18|TRBD2|TRBJ2-1
CASSLVLPLAGAYNEQFF
TGTGCCAGCAGCTTGGTTTTGCCCCTAGCGGGAGCCTACAATGAGCAGTTCTTC
>TRBV5-1|16|.|TRBJ2-2
CASMGGQGSGTGELFF
TGCGCCAGCATGGGGGGCCAGGGTAGCGGCACCGGGGAGCTGTTTTTT
>TRBV6-5|14|.|TRBJ2-7
CASSYSSTVIEQYF
TGTGCCAGCAGTTACTCCTCGACAGTTATCGAGCAGTACTTC
>TRBV27|17|TRBD1|TRBJ2-6
CASSFETGLSGANVLTF
TGTGCCAGCAGTTTCGAGACAGGGCTCTCTGGGGCCAACGTCCTGACTTTC